The 2 T cell receptor beta chains below all came from one sample that was sequenced in a study of cytomegalovirus exposure and HLA in healthy donors. This PCR relied on a set of 60 Vbeta primers and 13 Jbeta primers. Sequencing used immunoSEQ multiplex PCR; TCRdb keeps in-frame clones, though not all of them. The data show about 100,000 clones, roughly 75% seen once. What was sequenced was PBMCs. The source of these receptors is a woman aged 60-75 years in good health and CMV-seronegative.

The rearrangement uses TRBV6-5 and TRBJ1-1; possible D gene TRBD1, 5 bases. There are 13 residues in the CDR3. The V end lost 4 bases, the J end lost 0 bases, and 6 bases lay between the germline ends. CDR1 and CDR2 from the germline V gene are MNHEY and SVGAGI. The CDR3 protein is CASSSTVNTEAFF. As DNA, the CDR3 is TGTGCCAGCAGTTCGACAGTGAACACTGAAGCTTTCTTT.

This clone was found a few times. This sequence joins TRBV5-6 and TRBJ2-2; TRBD1 matches at 7 bases. Losses at the gene ends were 3 bases for V and 4 bases for J; bases not matched to a gene: 6. Germline V gene sequence: CDR1 SGHDT, CDR2 YYEEEE. This CDR3 is 15 amino acids long. CDR3 DNA: TGTGCCAGCAGCTACCCCGGGACAGCCACCGGGGAGCTGTTTTTT. Amino acid sequence: CASSYPGTATGELFF.